This T cell receptor (beta chain) was identified during a study of T-cell memory formation after mild COVID-19. Study details: Largely donor-specific TCR clusters were found.

This clonotype was detected a few times. The target antigen is unknown. Study-wide results and caveats: Whereas later expanders leaned CD4+, clones contracting day 15 to 85 showed a balanced CD4/CD8 makeup. Among CD4+ contracting clones, most were CM and EM, and CD8+ ones EMRA.

TCRalpha and TCRbeta libraries used 5'RACE with constant-segment primers and UMIs. Using its own MiXCR run on the 5' RACE reads, TCRdb lists one record per CDR3 protein. Among 85,000 to 120,000 distinct CDR3 sequences, 15% to 20% were seen once, and the ten largest hold approximately 28%. Material: PBMCs or a T cell subset sorted from them (not recorded which). This TCR was sampled from an adult woman who had mild COVID-19 (a few samples of this study predate the infection). Cell type and time point are not known.

CDR3 loop: CASGPGPVKYNEQFF. The CDR3 bases are TGTGCTAGTGGTCCCGGGCCAGTAAAGTACAATGAGCAGTTCTTC. This chain links TRBV12-5 with TRBJ2-1; D remains ambiguous. The CDR3 extends over 15 amino acids. V was shortened by 5 bases and J by 4 bases, with 15 bases between the two germline ends. CDR1 is LGHNT and CDR2 is FRNRAP in the germline V gene.